This TCR beta chain was identified during a study of human T cells and chemical hapten exposure. Turning to the study itself: Small discrepancies in pooled library volume mainly accounted for the varying TCR yields per sample. Study-wide results and caveats: The study found that DPC sensitization did not change TCRs above 1 in 1000 frequency.

This clonotype was seen only a few times. Its target is not known. Germline V gene lookup returns CDR1 MDHEN and CDR2 SYDVKM. V gave up 6 bases and J gave up 4 bases; unmatched junction bases: 4. The CDR3 spans 14 residues. Sample time point: patch test 1, 2 weeks after DPC sensitization. Treatment here: therapeutic diphenylcyclopropenone sensitization with weekly scalp DPC. Unfractionated whole blood was the source of the extracted total RNA. As the library was built, unique molecular identifiers were attached to individual cDNA molecules. In TCRdb, the RACE reads were re-called with MiXCR into one record per CDR3 protein. The sample carries about 110,000 distinct CDR3 sequences, roughly 9.6% recorded once.

This sequence joins TRBV28 and TRBJ2-4; 9 positions match TRBD2. The clonotype originates from a woman aged 40 to 55 with alopecia areata. Some clones in this sample may be carry-over from other donors' samples. Sequenced material: whole blood, taken in connection with sensitization to the hapten diphenylcyclopropenone (DPC). CDR3 DNA sequence: TGTGCCAGCAGCCCTAGCGGGATTAAAAACATTCAGTACTTC. It codes for CASSPSGIKNIQYF.